The TCR beta chain described here comes from a study of T cell changes during pregnancy in multiple sclerosis. Produced via immunoSEQ multiplex PCR; TCRdb's table is partial and in-frame only. The sample records roughly 63,000 clones, 90% being singletons. V lost 3 bases, J lost 9 bases, and 14 bases lay in between. Looked up from germline, CDR1 is MGHRA and CDR2 is YSYEKL. This CDR3 region has 13 residues. This chain uses TRBV4-1 with TRBJ1-2; D is undetermined. Specimen: peripheral blood, collected in the second trimester of pregnancy. The sequence derives from a female donor in good health, enrolled as a control in a pregnancy study. The CDR3 reads CASSQPRGESYTF. The CDR3 nucleotides read TGCGCCAGCAGCCAGCCCCGTGGGGAGAGCTACACCTTC.